The 5 T cell receptor beta chains below all came from one sample that was sequenced in a study of shared clonotypes between healthy human individuals (dated by TCRdb to about 2020). CD8 naive samples were CD45RO-negative cells positively selected for CCR7, giving a CD45RA+CCR7+ population that excluded TemRA cells. To prepare the library, the immunoSEQ multiplex PCR assay was applied. Not all clones reach the TCRdb copy of this immuneACCESS table, which keeps in-frame sequences only. Checked studies attribute under half of the gap to unresolved V genes and leave the rest unexplained. The sample records 2 million or so clones, approximately 94% of which are singletons. 0.9% to 1.3% of the sample lies in the top ten. Sample: naive CD8+ T cells sorted from blood. The cell subset or site label, read with the paper, signifies: CD45RA+CCR7+. These receptors were obtained from a man aged 18-30 years in good health.

The chain joins TRBV5-6 to TRBJ1-1, with D possibly TRBD1 on 5 matching bases. This CDR3 comprises 12 residues. V was trimmed by 7 bases and J by 0 bases, leaving 7 bases between them. In germline, CDR1 is SGHDT, CDR2 YYEEEE. The CDR3 sequence: CASSTVNTEAFF. In DNA, the CDR3 is TGTGCCAGCTCGACAGTGAACACTGAAGCTTTCTTT.

This chain links TRBV4-3 with TRBJ2-7; D uncertain. V was shortened by 4 bases and J by 5 bases, with 21 bases between the two germline ends. CDR3 length: 16 residues. Germline V gene lookup returns CDR1 LGHNA and CDR2 YSLEER. The CDR3 loop reads CASSPVITAVFNEQYF. The CDR3 region has the DNA TGCGCCAGCAGCCCCGTTATTACGGCGGTCTTTAACGAGCAGTACTTC.

The rearrangement uses TRBV9 and TRBJ2-1; perhaps TRBD1 as D (6 bases). The ends were cut back, 4 bases at V and 2 bases at J, with 13 bases in the middle. Per germline, CDR1 SGDLS and CDR2 YYNGEE. The CDR3 runs 15 residues. The CDR3: CASSYRQVTYNEQFF. The CDR3 nucleotides read TGTGCCAGCAGCTATCGACAGGTAACCTACAATGAGCAGTTCTTC.

A note on this clone: The identical CDR3 is also encoded by other nucleotide sequences in the sample. The chain is built from TRBV7-9 and TRBJ1-2; no reliable D call. CDR1 SEHNR and CDR2 FQNEAQ come from the germline V gene (reference sequence). Between the trimmed V and J ends, which lost 1 base and 3 bases, there was a span of 12 bases. The CDR3 is 15 amino acids. The CDR3 protein is CASSLVGEGDYGYTF. The DNA of the CDR3 is TGTGCCAGCAGCTTAGTCGGGGAGGGTGACTATGGCTACACCTTC.

This chain joins TRBV27 and TRBJ2-3; TRBD2 matches at 8 bases. Losses at the gene ends were 4 bases for V and 4 bases for J; bases not matched to a gene: 4. This CDR3 spans 14 amino acids. The germline gives CDR1 MNHEY, CDR2 SMNVEV (reference sequence). The CDR3 loop is CASSSGLAADTQYF. The CDR3 DNA reads TGTGCCAGCAGTTCCGGACTAGCTGCAGATACGCAGTATTTT.